This T cell receptor (beta chain) is from a study of blood T cell repertoires in COVID-19 (dated by TCRdb to about 2020). Study-level background: Samples from collaborators originated in the United States, Italy and Spain and spanned both the acute and convalescent phases of COVID-19. The prospective study material was composed of cDNA or gDNA derived from T cells, B-cell-depleted T cells, or PBMCs. The repertoires were made available in a free public database intended to serve as a resource for research on the immune response to SARS-CoV-2. Where HLA class I and class II types were available, the types were taken from metadata supplied by the sample provider, not from assay-based typing. The dataset comprised deeply sampled blood TCRbeta repertoires from subjects exposed to, actively infected with, or recovered from COVID-19. Samples were obtained from the ongoing ImmuneRACE study (first 160 participants) and from 1,254 subjects provided by 6 global collaborators. The sample metadata nearly always contained a de-identified subject ID, COVID-19 status, age in years and sex.

Beyond this particular receptor, the publication reports: Clinical and demographic metadata were provided uncurated, with the amount varying by source and participant.

V is pared back by 7 bases and J by 7 bases, with 13 bases lying between the germline termini. From the cysteine up to the phenylalanine, the CDR3 has a length of 12 residues. Of all the DNA, just the CDR3 is kept, 36 bases in frame from base 1. As to this clone: It lacks a known antigen. Base qualities are not recorded, but no much larger clone differs from it by a single base.

TCRbeta CDR3 regions were amplified from genomic DNA using the immunoSEQ Assay, a bias-controlled multiplex PCR. As for the original processing: The number of nucleated cells in each sample was estimated from the amplification of reference gene primers within the assay. To quantify the absolute abundance of each unique TCRbeta CDR3 rearrangement, sequence reads were collapsed and filtered. For each sample, productive Simpson clonality was calculated by taking the square root of Simpson's diversity index across productive rearrangements. Here the immuneACCESS table is served through TCRdb, limited to in-frame sequences with V and J called. Missing clones are a known gap in these copies; in checked studies unresolved V genes cover under half, and the rest lacks a known reason. V, J and clone size were drawn from that table, and D and trimming were deduced from the DNA. Present in this sample are some 150,000 clones, approximately 85% of which were seen just once. The ten largest clones represent 2.5% to 3% of the sample.

Each collaborating institution followed its own protocols to collect whole blood in K2EDTA tubes. Collaborator samples were shipped for TCRbeta analysis as frozen whole blood, isolated PBMCs, or DNA extracted from either sample type. This TCR was sampled from a man aged 50 to 60 with acute or convalescent COVID-19. The chain uses TRBV12-3 or TRBV12-4 and TRBJ1-1, with the D gene not clear enough to name. Sequenced: peripheral blood. The nucleotides are TGTGCCAGCACTACTCATCCTCTTGAAGCTTTCTTT. It encodes CASTTHPLEAFF.